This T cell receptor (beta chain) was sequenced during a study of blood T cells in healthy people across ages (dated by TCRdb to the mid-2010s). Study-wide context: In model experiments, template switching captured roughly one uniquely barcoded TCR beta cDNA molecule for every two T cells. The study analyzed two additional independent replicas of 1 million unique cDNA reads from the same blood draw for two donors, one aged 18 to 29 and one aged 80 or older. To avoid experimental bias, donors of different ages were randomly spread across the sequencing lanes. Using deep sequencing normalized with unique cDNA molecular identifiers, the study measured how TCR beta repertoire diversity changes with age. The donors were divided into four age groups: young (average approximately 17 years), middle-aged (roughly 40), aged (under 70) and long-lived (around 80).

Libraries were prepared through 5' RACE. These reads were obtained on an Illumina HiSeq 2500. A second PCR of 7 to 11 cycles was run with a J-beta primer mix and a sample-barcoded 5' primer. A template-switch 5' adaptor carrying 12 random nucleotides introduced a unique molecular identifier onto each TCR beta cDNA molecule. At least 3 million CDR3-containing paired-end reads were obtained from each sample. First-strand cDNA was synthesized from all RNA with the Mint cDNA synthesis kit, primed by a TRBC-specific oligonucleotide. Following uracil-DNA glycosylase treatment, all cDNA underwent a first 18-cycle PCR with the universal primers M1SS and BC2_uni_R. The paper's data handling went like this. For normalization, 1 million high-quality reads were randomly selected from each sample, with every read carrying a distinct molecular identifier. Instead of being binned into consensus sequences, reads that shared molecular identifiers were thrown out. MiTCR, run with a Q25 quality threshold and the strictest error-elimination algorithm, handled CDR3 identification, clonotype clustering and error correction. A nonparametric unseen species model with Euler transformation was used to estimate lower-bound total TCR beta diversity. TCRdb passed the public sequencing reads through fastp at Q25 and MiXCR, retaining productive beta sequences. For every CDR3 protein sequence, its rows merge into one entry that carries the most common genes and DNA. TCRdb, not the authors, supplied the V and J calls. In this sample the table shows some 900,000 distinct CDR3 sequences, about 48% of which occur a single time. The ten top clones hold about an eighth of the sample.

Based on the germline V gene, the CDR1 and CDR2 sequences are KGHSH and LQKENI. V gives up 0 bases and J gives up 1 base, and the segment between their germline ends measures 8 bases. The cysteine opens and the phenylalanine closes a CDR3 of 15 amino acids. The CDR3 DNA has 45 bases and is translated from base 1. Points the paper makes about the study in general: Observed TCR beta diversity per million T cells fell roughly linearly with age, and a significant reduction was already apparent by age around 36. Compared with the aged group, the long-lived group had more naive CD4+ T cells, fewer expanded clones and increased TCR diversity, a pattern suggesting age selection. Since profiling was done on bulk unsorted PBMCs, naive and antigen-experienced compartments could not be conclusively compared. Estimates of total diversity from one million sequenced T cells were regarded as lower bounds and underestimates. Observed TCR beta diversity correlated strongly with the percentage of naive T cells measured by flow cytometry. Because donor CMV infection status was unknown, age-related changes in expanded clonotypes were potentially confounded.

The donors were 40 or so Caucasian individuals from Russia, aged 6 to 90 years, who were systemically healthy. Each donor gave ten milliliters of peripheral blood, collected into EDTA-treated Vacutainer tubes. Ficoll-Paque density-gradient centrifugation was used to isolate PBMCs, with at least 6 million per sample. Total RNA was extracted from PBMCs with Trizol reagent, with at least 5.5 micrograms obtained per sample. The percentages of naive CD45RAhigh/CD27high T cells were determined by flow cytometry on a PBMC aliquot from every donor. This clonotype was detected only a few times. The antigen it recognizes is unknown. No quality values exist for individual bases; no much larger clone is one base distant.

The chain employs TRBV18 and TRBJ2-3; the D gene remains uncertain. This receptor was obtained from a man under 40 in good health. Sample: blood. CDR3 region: CASSPPETRTDTQYF. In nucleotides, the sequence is TGTGCCAGCTCACCACCGGAGACGCGCACAGATACGCAGTATTTT.